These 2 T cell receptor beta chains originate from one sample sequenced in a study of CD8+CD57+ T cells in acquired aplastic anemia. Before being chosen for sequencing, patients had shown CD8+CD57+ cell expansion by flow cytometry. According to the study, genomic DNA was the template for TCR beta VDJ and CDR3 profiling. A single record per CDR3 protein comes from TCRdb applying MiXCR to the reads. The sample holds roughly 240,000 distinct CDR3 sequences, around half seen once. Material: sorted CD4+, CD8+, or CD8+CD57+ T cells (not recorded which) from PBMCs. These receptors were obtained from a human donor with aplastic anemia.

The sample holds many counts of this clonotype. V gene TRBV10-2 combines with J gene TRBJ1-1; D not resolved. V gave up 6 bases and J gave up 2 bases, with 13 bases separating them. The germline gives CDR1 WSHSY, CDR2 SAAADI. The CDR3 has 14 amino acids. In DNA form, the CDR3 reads TGCGCCAGCAGAGAAGGCGAATTCAACACTGAAGCTTTCTTT. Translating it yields CASREGEFNTEAFF.

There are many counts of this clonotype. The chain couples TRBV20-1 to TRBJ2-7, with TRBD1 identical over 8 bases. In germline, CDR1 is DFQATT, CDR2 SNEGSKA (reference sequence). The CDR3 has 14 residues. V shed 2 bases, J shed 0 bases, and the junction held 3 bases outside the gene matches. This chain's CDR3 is CSARQGAPSYEQYF. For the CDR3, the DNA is TGCAGTGCTAGACAGGGGGCCCCCTCCTACGAGCAGTACTTC.